These T cell receptor beta chains were read from a single sample in a study of shared clonotypes between healthy human individuals. Clones were sequenced by immunoSEQ multiplex PCR, and TCRdb holds only the in-frame ones, with some missing. Of roughly 2 million clones listed, roughly 95% are singletons. Sample: naive CD8+ T cells sorted from blood. These receptors came from a young man in good health. The CDR3 runs from the conserved cysteine through the conserved F or W. The order of the fields is V gene, clone size, J gene, D gene, CDR3 DNA, CDR3 protein. The D gene is left open where the match is weak. Expanded clones are given a class, and other clones once, few, many or no size at all.

V gene: TRBV30; clone size: .; J gene: TRBJ1-1; D gene: .; CDR3 DNA: TGTGCCTGGAACCTAAACACTGAAGCTTTCTTT; CDR3 protein: CAWNLNTEAFF
V gene: TRBV15; clone size: once; J gene: TRBJ2-7; D gene: TRBD1; CDR3 DNA: TGTGCCACCAGTAAGGAGTGGGGACAGGGGGCCTACGAGCAGTACTTC; CDR3 protein: CATSKEWGQGAYEQYF
V gene: TRBV27; clone size: .; J gene: TRBJ1-4; D gene: .; CDR3 DNA: TGTGCCAGCAGTTCAGGGACACAGAATGAAAAACTGTTTTTT; CDR3 protein: CASSSGTQNEKLFF
V gene: TRBV2; clone size: .; J gene: TRBJ2-7; D gene: .; CDR3 DNA: TGTGCCAGCCGGGAAACAGGGTGGTCCTACGAGCAGTACTTC; CDR3 protein: CASRETGWSYEQYF
V gene: TRBV5-1; clone size: .; J gene: TRBJ2-5; D gene: TRBD2; CDR3 DNA: TGCGCCAGCAGCTTGGGGGCTAGCGGGCCCAACCCTGGAGAAGAGACCCAGTACTTC; CDR3 protein: CASSLGASGPNPGEETQYF
V gene: TRBV27; clone size: few; J gene: TRBJ2-1; D gene: .; CDR3 DNA: TGTGCCAGCAGTTTTACAGGGTACAATGAGCAGTTCTTC; CDR3 protein: CASSFTGYNEQFF
V gene: TRBV19; clone size: .; J gene: TRBJ2-7; D gene: TRBD1; CDR3 DNA: TGTGCCAGTAGTGCCAGGACAGGGTTCGGCTACGAGCAGTACTTC; CDR3 protein: CASSARTGFGYEQYF
V gene: TRBV30; clone size: .; J gene: TRBJ1-2; D gene: TRBD1; CDR3 DNA: TGTGCCTGGAGTCTAGGACAGGGCTTTTATGGCTACACCTTC; CDR3 protein: CAWSLGQGFYGYTF
V gene: TRBV12-5; clone size: .; J gene: TRBJ1-1; D gene: .; CDR3 DNA: TGTGCTGGGGGGCTGCCGAACACTGAAGCTTTCTTT; CDR3 protein: CAGGLPNTEAFF
V gene: TRBV4-1; clone size: .; J gene: TRBJ2-7; D gene: TRBD1; CDR3 DNA: TGCGCCAGCAGCCCGGGACAGGACGGTTACGAGCAGTACTTC; CDR3 protein: CASSPGQDGYEQYF
V gene: TRBV5-5; clone size: .; J gene: TRBJ2-7; D gene: TRBD1; CDR3 DNA: TGTGCCAGCAGCGCCAAAGGGACAGGGGGCTACGAGCAGTACTTC; CDR3 protein: CASSAKGTGGYEQYF
V gene: TRBV9; clone size: .; J gene: TRBJ1-6; D gene: .; CDR3 DNA: TGTGCCAGCAGCGTAGGGCAGGGTGGCTCACCCCTCCACTTT; CDR3 protein: CASSVGQGGSPLHF
V gene: TRBV27; clone size: .; J gene: TRBJ2-1; D gene: TRBD2; CDR3 DNA: TGTGCCAGCAGTTTGACAGCGGGGGGCCAAACGGGTGAGCAGTTCTTC; CDR3 protein: CASSLTAGGQTGEQFF
V gene: TRBV2; clone size: .; J gene: TRBJ1-5; D gene: .; CDR3 DNA: TGTGCCAGCAGTTCCGGACAGATCAATCAGCCCCAGCATTTT; CDR3 protein: CASSSGQINQPQHF
V gene: TRBV7-9; clone size: once; J gene: TRBJ2-2; D gene: TRBD2; CDR3 DNA: TGTGCCAGCAGCTCTTCTAGCGGGAGGGCCACCGGGGAGCTGTTTTTT; CDR3 protein: CASSSSSGRATGELFF
V gene: TRBV19; clone size: .; J gene: TRBJ2-7; D gene: TRBD1; CDR3 DNA: TGTGCCAGTAGTTTCGGGACAGGTTCGTACGAGCAGTACTTC; CDR3 protein: CASSFGTGSYEQYF
V gene: TRBV5-1; clone size: .; J gene: TRBJ1-2; D gene: .; CDR3 DNA: TGCGCCAGCAGCTTGAATCCTTTTTATGGCTACACCTTC; CDR3 protein: CASSLNPFYGYTF
V gene: TRBV7-2; clone size: .; J gene: TRBJ2-1; D gene: .; CDR3 DNA: TGTGCCAGCAGCTTAACGTTTGGGGTTGATGAGCAGTTCTTC; CDR3 protein: CASSLTFGVDEQFF
V gene: TRBV15; clone size: .; J gene: TRBJ2-1; D gene: TRBD2; CDR3 DNA: TGTGCCACCAGCCCCGTGGGAGGGCCCCCCTACAATGAGCAGTTCTTC; CDR3 protein: CATSPVGGPPYNEQFF
V gene: TRBV6-5; clone size: .; J gene: TRBJ2-3; D gene: TRBD1; CDR3 DNA: TGTGCCAGCAGTTACGCCCGGGACAGTATGGCAGATACGCAGTATTTT; CDR3 protein: CASSYARDSMADTQYF
V gene: TRBV1; clone size: .; J gene: TRBJ2-1; D gene: .; CDR3 DNA: TGCACCAGCAGCCAAGATCACACAGCGGATGAGCAGTTCTTC; CDR3 protein: CTSSQDHTADEQFF
V gene: TRBV2; clone size: .; J gene: TRBJ2-7; D gene: TRBD1; CDR3 DNA: TGTGCCAGCAGTCAAACCGGGACAGACTCCTACGAGCAGTACTTC; CDR3 protein: CASSQTGTDSYEQYF
V gene: TRBV6-6; clone size: .; J gene: TRBJ2-7; D gene: .; CDR3 DNA: TGTGCCAGCAGCACAGTGGGACTCCTTTACGAGCAGTACTTC; CDR3 protein: CASSTVGLLYEQYF
V gene: TRBV4-1; clone size: .; J gene: TRBJ2-2; D gene: .; CDR3 DNA: TGCGCCAGCAGCCAAGGGGCCGGGGCGCCCACCGGGGAGCTGTTTTTT; CDR3 protein: CASSQGAGAPTGELFF
V gene: TRBV30; clone size: once; J gene: TRBJ1-4; D gene: .; CDR3 DNA: TGTGCCTGGATTCACGCTGGGGGTGAAAAACTGTTTTTT; CDR3 protein: CAWIHAGGEKLFF
V gene: TRBV7-9; clone size: .; J gene: TRBJ2-7; D gene: .; CDR3 DNA: TGTGCCAGCAGCGCAAGACTAGAAGGAGAGCAGTACTTC; CDR3 protein: CASSARLEGEQYF
V gene: TRBV6-6; clone size: once; J gene: TRBJ1-5; D gene: .; CDR3 DNA: TGTGCCAGCAGTTACTCCGAGTATAGCAATCAGCCCCAGCATTTT; CDR3 protein: CASSYSEYSNQPQHF
V gene: TRBV7-6; clone size: .; J gene: TRBJ2-1; D gene: TRBD2; CDR3 DNA: TGTGCCAGCAGCTTAGCTAGCGGGAGCTTTAATGAGCAGTTCTTC; CDR3 protein: CASSLASGSFNEQFF
V gene: TRBV4-1; clone size: .; J gene: TRBJ2-7; D gene: TRBD1; CDR3 DNA: TGCGCCAGCAGCCCATTTACCGGGACAGGCCTCTCCTACGAGCAGTACTTC; CDR3 protein: CASSPFTGTGLSYEQYF
V gene: TRBV9; clone size: .; J gene: TRBJ1-1; D gene: .; CDR3 DNA: TGTGCCAGCAGCGTAGCTTCCCTTGCGGAGACTGAAGCTTTCTTT; CDR3 protein: CASSVASLAETEAFF
V gene: TRBV16; clone size: .; J gene: TRBJ2-7; D gene: .; CDR3 DNA: TGTGCCAGCAGCCTGGTGGAGCGCTCCTACGAGCAGTACTTC; CDR3 protein: CASSLVERSYEQYF
V gene: TRBV7-9; clone size: .; J gene: TRBJ2-7; D gene: .; CDR3 DNA: TGCGCCAGCAGCCAAATGCGGGATTACGAGCAGTACTTC; CDR3 protein: CASSQMRDYEQYF
V gene: TRBV5-5; clone size: .; J gene: TRBJ2-3; D gene: .; CDR3 DNA: TGTGCCAGCAGCTTGGTATGGGGCTGCACAGATACGCAGTATTTT; CDR3 protein: CASSLVWGCTDTQYF
V gene: TRBV4-1; clone size: .; J gene: TRBJ1-1; D gene: .; CDR3 DNA: TGCGCCAGCAGCCAGGGATACACTGAAGCTTTCTTT; CDR3 protein: CASSQGYTEAFF
V gene: TRBV27; clone size: .; J gene: TRBJ2-7; D gene: .; CDR3 DNA: TGTGCCAGCAGTTTTATCGGGGCCGAGCAGTACTTC; CDR3 protein: CASSFIGAEQYF
V gene: TRBV7-9; clone size: .; J gene: TRBJ1-4; D gene: .; CDR3 DNA: TGTGCCAGCAGCCCAAGCAATGAAAAACTGTTTTTT; CDR3 protein: CASSPSNEKLFF
V gene: TRBV6-1; clone size: .; J gene: TRBJ1-1; D gene: .; CDR3 DNA: TGTGCCAGCAGTGAACCCACGGGTCTGGGACGCCCTTTGGACATGAACACTGAAGCTTTCTTT; CDR3 protein: CASSEPTGLGRPLDMNTEAFF
V gene: TRBV27; clone size: .; J gene: TRBJ2-1; D gene: .; CDR3 DNA: TGTGCCAGCAGTTTAGATTACACTTTCCTCCCCGGCAATGAGCAGTTCTTC; CDR3 protein: CASSLDYTFLPGNEQFF
V gene: TRBV27; clone size: once; J gene: TRBJ2-3; D gene: .; CDR3 DNA: TGTGCCAGCAGGCAGGACTACCTAAGACCAGATACGCAGTATTTT; CDR3 protein: CASRQDYLRPDTQYF
V gene: TRBV5-6; clone size: once; J gene: TRBJ1-2; D gene: .; CDR3 DNA: TGTGCCAGCAGCTTGGCAAGGAATGGCTACACCTTC; CDR3 protein: CASSLARNGYTF
V gene: TRBV7-2; clone size: .; J gene: TRBJ2-7; D gene: .; CDR3 DNA: TGTGCCAGCAGCCAATTAACCTACGAGCAGTACTTC; CDR3 protein: CASSQLTYEQYF
V gene: TRBV27; clone size: .; J gene: TRBJ1-4; D gene: TRBD1; CDR3 DNA: TGTGCCAGCAGCCTGACAGGGCCTAATGAAAAACTGTTTTTT; CDR3 protein: CASSLTGPNEKLFF
V gene: TRBV28; clone size: once; J gene: TRBJ2-7; D gene: .; CDR3 DNA: TGTGCCAGCAGTTTTGCCGGGGCGAGCTCCTACGAGCAGTACTTC; CDR3 protein: CASSFAGASSYEQYF
V gene: TRBV2; clone size: .; J gene: TRBJ2-3; D gene: .; CDR3 DNA: TGTGCCAGCAGTGAAGCCACGGGGTTTGGGGATACGCAGTATTTT; CDR3 protein: CASSEATGFGDTQYF
V gene: TRBV6-1; clone size: .; J gene: TRBJ2-5; D gene: .; CDR3 DNA: TGTGCCAGCAGTGAATTGAGGGGCGCTGGGGAAGAGACCCAGTACTTC; CDR3 protein: CASSELRGAGEETQYF
V gene: TRBV4-3; clone size: .; J gene: TRBJ2-3; D gene: .; CDR3 DNA: TGCGCCAGCAGCCAGGGCGGGATTGGTTGGACAGATACGCAGTATTTT; CDR3 protein: CASSQGGIGWTDTQYF
V gene: TRBV7-7; clone size: .; J gene: TRBJ2-2; D gene: TRBD1; CDR3 DNA: TGTGCTAGCAGCTTAGGGACAGGGGACACCGGGGAGCTGTTTTTT; CDR3 protein: CASSLGTGDTGELFF
V gene: TRBV7-3; clone size: .; J gene: TRBJ2-7; D gene: TRBD2; CDR3 DNA: TGTGCCAGCAGCCTCGGACTAGCGGGGGCCGAGCAGTACTTC; CDR3 protein: CASSLGLAGAEQYF
V gene: TRBV27; clone size: .; J gene: TRBJ2-4; D gene: .; CDR3 DNA: TGTGCCAGCAGCCCCTTCAGGGAACCAAACATTCAGTACTTC; CDR3 protein: CASSPFREPNIQYF
V gene: TRBV27; clone size: .; J gene: TRBJ2-7; D gene: TRBD1; CDR3 DNA: TGTGCCAGCAGTTTCTCACAGGGGGAAAAAGGGTACGAGCAGTACTTC; CDR3 protein: CASSFSQGEKGYEQYF
V gene: TRBV25-1; clone size: .; J gene: TRBJ1-1; D gene: .; CDR3 DNA: TGTGCCAGCAGTGAAATCCGGGGACTAGGGGAAGCTTTCTTT; CDR3 protein: CASSEIRGLGEAFF
V gene: TRBV28; clone size: .; J gene: TRBJ2-2; D gene: TRBD2; CDR3 DNA: TGTGCCAGCAGTTATTCGACTAGCGGGGGGCCTACCGGGGAGCTGTTTTTT; CDR3 protein: CASSYSTSGGPTGELFF
V gene: TRBV2; clone size: .; J gene: TRBJ2-3; D gene: .; CDR3 DNA: TGTGCCAGCAGATTCCCGTGGACAGATACGCAGTATTTT; CDR3 protein: CASRFPWTDTQYF
V gene: TRBV7-9; clone size: .; J gene: TRBJ2-3; D gene: .; CDR3 DNA: TGTGCCAGCAGCCCCTCAGGAGGAGATACGCAGTATTTT; CDR3 protein: CASSPSGGDTQYF
V gene: TRBV25-1; clone size: .; J gene: TRBJ1-2; D gene: .; CDR3 DNA: TGTGCCAGCAGTGATAGCTGGAGGAACGGCTACACCTTC; CDR3 protein: CASSDSWRNGYTF
V gene: TRBV2; clone size: once; J gene: TRBJ1-6; D gene: .; CDR3 DNA: TGTGCCAGCGGGGGGAGCTCCTATAATTCACCCCTCCACTTT; CDR3 protein: CASGGSSYNSPLHF
V gene: TRBV7-9; clone size: .; J gene: TRBJ1-5; D gene: TRBD1; CDR3 DNA: TGTGCCAGCAGTCTTGGACAGGGCGAAGGTCGGCCCCAGCATTTT; CDR3 protein: CASSLGQGEGRPQHF
V gene: TRBV25-1; clone size: .; J gene: TRBJ2-3; D gene: TRBD1; CDR3 DNA: TGTGCTGCATCCGAGACAGGGGGCCCAGATACGCAGTATTTT; CDR3 protein: CAASETGGPDTQYF